This is a list of T cell receptor beta chains from one sample in a study of blood T cell repertoires in COVID-19. TCRdb keeps only in-frame clones here, not all; method: immunoSEQ multiplex PCR. The sample contains 150,000 to 200,000 clones, 85% of which appear only once. The sample was peripheral blood. Receptors were obtained from a human donor with acute or convalescent COVID-19. The donor label of this sample is uncertain. CDR3s include the opening cysteine and the closing phenylalanine or tryptophan. Fields, in order: D gene, J gene, V gene, clone size, CDR3 protein, CDR3 DNA. The D gene is left open where the match is weak. Not every row has a clone size; where given, it reads once, few, many or a size class.

D: TRBD1
J: TRBJ2-4
V: TRBV11-3
size: once
CDR3: CASQRTGADSAKNIQYF
DNA: TGTGCCAGCCAGAGAACAGGGGCGGATTCGGCCAAAAACATTCAGTACTTC

D: -
J: TRBJ2-2
V: TRBV24-1
size: -
CDR3: CATGTGQLNTGELFF
DNA: TGTGCCACCGGGACCGGACAGCTTAACACCGGGGAGCTGTTTTTT

D: -
J: TRBJ1-5
V: TRBV7-8
size: -
CDR3: CASSLGRAGNQPQHF
DNA: TGTGCCAGCAGCTTAGGCAGGGCGGGCAATCAGCCCCAGCATTTT

D: TRBD2
J: TRBJ2-3
V: TRBV7-2
size: -
CDR3: CASSFSGVGTDTQYF
DNA: TGTGCCAGCAGCTTCAGCGGGGTAGGCACAGATACGCAGTATTTT

D: TRBD2
J: TRBJ2-5
V: TRBV18
size: -
CDR3: CASSPPGTSGGAKTQYF
DNA: TGTGCCAGCTCACCACCTGGGACTAGCGGGGGGGCGAAGACCCAGTACTTC

D: -
J: TRBJ1-6
V: TRBV14
size: once
CDR3: CASSQARGSYNSPLHF
DNA: TGTGCCAGCAGCCAAGCTCGAGGCTCCTATAATTCACCCCTCCACTTT

D: -
J: TRBJ2-5
V: TRBV30
size: -
CDR3: CAWSVLPRLETQYF
DNA: TGTGCCTGGAGTGTCCTACCTAGGTTGGAGACCCAGTACTTC

D: TRBD1
J: TRBJ1-6
V: TRBV6-5
size: -
CDR3: CASRTGTGVSSPLHF
DNA: TGTGCCAGCAGGACCGGGACAGGGGTTAGTTCACCCCTCCACTTT

D: TRBD1
J: TRBJ1-6
V: TRBV27
size: once
CDR3: CATRTGVSSPLHF
DNA: TGTGCCACCCGGACAGGGGTTAGTTCACCCCTCCACTTT

D: -
J: TRBJ2-7
V: TRBV9
size: -
CDR3: CASSVQERYEQYF
DNA: TGTGCCAGCAGCGTACAGGAACGTTACGAGCAGTACTTC

D: -
J: TRBJ2-1
V: TRBV5-3
size: -
CDR3: CARSLPGVAYNEQFF
DNA: TGTGCCAGAAGCTTGCCGGGGGTCGCCTACAATGAGCAGTTCTTC

D: -
J: TRBJ2-5
V: TRBV9
size: -
CDR3: CASSPRGGETQYF
DNA: TGTGCCAGCAGCCCCCGGGGTGGCGAGACCCAGTACTTC

D: TRBD1
J: TRBJ1-3
V: TRBV5-4
size: few
CDR3: CASSLEQGAGNTIYF
DNA: TGTGCCAGCAGCTTGGAGCAGGGGGCTGGAAACACCATATATTTT

D: TRBD1
J: TRBJ1-3
V: TRBV18
size: -
CDR3: CASLWTGVNTIYF
DNA: TGTGCCAGCTTGTGGACAGGGGTAAACACCATATATTTT

D: -
J: TRBJ2-1
V: TRBV5-1
size: once
CDR3: CASSLGTVYNEQFF
DNA: TGCGCCAGCAGCTTGGGGACAGTCTACAATGAGCAGTTCTTC

D: TRBD1
J: TRBJ2-7
V: TRBV5-1
size: -
CDR3: CASSGGQGVLEQYF
DNA: TGCGCCAGCAGCGGGGGACAGGGAGTTCTCGAGCAGTACTTC

D: -
J: TRBJ2-5
V: TRBV7-3
size: -
CDR3: CASSEGGLKETQYF
DNA: TGTGCCAGCAGTGAAGGGGGTTTAAAAGAGACCCAGTACTTC

D: TRBD1
J: TRBJ2-5
V: TRBV5-1
size: once
CDR3: CASSQDRGEETQYF
DNA: TGCGCCAGCAGCCAAGACAGGGGAGAAGAGACCCAGTACTTC

D: TRBD1
J: TRBJ1-6
V: TRBV9
size: -
CDR3: CASSVEPPGTGVNSPLHF
DNA: TGTGCCAGCAGCGTAGAGCCCCCTGGGACAGGGGTCAATTCACCCCTCCACTTT

D: -
J: TRBJ1-3
V: TRBV4-2
size: -
CDR3: CASSVRKGVKAGNTIYF
DNA: TGTGCCAGCAGCGTTCGGAAGGGGGTTAAGGCCGGAAACACCATATATTTT

D: TRBD1
J: TRBJ1-2
V: TRBV29-1
size: -
CDR3: CSVGTGRPYGYTF
DNA: TGCAGCGTAGGGACAGGGAGACCCTATGGCTACACCTTC

D: -
J: TRBJ2-7
V: TRBV5-4
size: -
CDR3: CASSSTRSAYEQYF
DNA: TGTGCCAGCAGCTCTACGAGGTCCGCCTACGAGCAGTACTTC

D: -
J: TRBJ1-1
V: TRBV5-1
size: -
CDR3: CASRYQENTEAFF
DNA: TGCGCCAGCAGGTACCAGGAGAACACTGAAGCTTTCTTT

D: -
J: TRBJ1-5
V: TRBV6-4
size: -
CDR3: CASSDSTPGINQPQHF
DNA: TGTGCCAGCAGTGACTCGACGCCAGGGATCAATCAGCCCCAGCATTTT

D: TRBD1
J: TRBJ2-7
V: TRBV5-1
size: -
CDR3: CASSLVTGSSYEQYF
DNA: TGCGCCAGCAGCTTGGTGACAGGGAGCTCCTACGAGCAGTACTTC

D: -
J: TRBJ1-1
V: TRBV19
size: -
CDR3: CASSTQGNTEAFF
DNA: TGTGCCAGTAGTACCCAGGGTAACACTGAAGCTTTCTTT

D: TRBD1
J: TRBJ1-5
V: TRBV27
size: -
CDR3: CASGKLQGARGGPQHF
DNA: TGTGCCAGCGGAAAGTTACAGGGGGCGCGAGGGGGGCCCCAGCATTTT

D: -
J: TRBJ1-6
V: TRBV18
size: -
CDR3: CASSPRSQANSPLHF
DNA: TGTGCCAGCTCACCACGGTCCCAGGCGAATTCACCCCTCCACTTT

D: TRBD1
J: TRBJ1-1
V: TRBV5-6
size: -
CDR3: CASRYRGLSTEAFF
DNA: TGTGCCAGCAGGTATAGGGGGCTTAGCACTGAAGCTTTCTTT

D: -
J: TRBJ1-4
V: TRBV18
size: -
CDR3: CASSPQQDTNEKLFF
DNA: TGTGCCAGCTCACCCCAACAAGATACTAATGAAAAACTGTTTTTT

D: -
J: TRBJ1-3
V: TRBV18
size: -
CDR3: CASSPYEGVNTIYF
DNA: TGTGCCAGCTCACCTTACGAGGGGGTAAACACCATATATTTT

D: TRBD2
J: TRBJ2-1
V: TRBV7-2
size: few
CDR3: CASSSFSGEFGNEQFF
DNA: TGTGCCAGCAGCTCCTTTAGCGGGGAGTTTGGGAATGAGCAGTTCTTC

D: TRBD1
J: TRBJ2-7
V: TRBV15
size: -
CDR3: CATSRDPLGQGSSYEQYF
DNA: TGTGCCACCAGCAGGGACCCTCTGGGACAGGGCTCCTCATACGAGCAGTACTTC

D: TRBD1
J: TRBJ1-5
V: TRBV9
size: -
CDR3: CASSPGTGQLGQPQHF
DNA: TGTGCCAGCAGTCCCGGGACAGGGCAGTTGGGGCAGCCCCAGCATTTT

D: -
J: TRBJ2-1
V: TRBV7-2
size: -
CDR3: CASSLELPGNEQFF
DNA: TGTGCCAGCAGCCTTGAACTCCCAGGTAATGAGCAGTTCTTC

D: TRBD1
J: TRBJ1-4
V: TRBV28
size: -
CDR3: CASSSRQGVTEKLFF
DNA: TGTGCCAGCAGTTCCCGACAGGGTGTAACTGAAAAACTGTTTTTT

D: -
J: TRBJ2-7
V: TRBV18
size: medium-sized
CDR3: CASSPADGFNEQYF
DNA: TGTGCCAGCTCGCCCGCGGATGGTTTCAACGAGCAGTACTTC

D: TRBD1
J: TRBJ1-3
V: TRBV3-1/TRBV3-2
size: few
CDR3: CASSRQGTSIGNTIYF
DNA: TGTGCCAGCAGCCGACAGGGAACATCGATTGGAAACACCATATATTTT

D: -
J: TRBJ1-6
V: TRBV7-9
size: -
CDR3: CASSFQGVSYNSPLHF
DNA: TGTGCCAGCAGCTTCCAGGGCGTTTCCTATAATTCACCCCTCCACTTT

D: TRBD1
J: TRBJ1-2
V: TRBV29-1
size: -
CDR3: CSAAEGQGLGYTF
DNA: TGCAGCGCCGCTGAGGGACAGGGTTTAGGCTACACCTTC

D: -
J: TRBJ2-7
V: TRBV11-3
size: -
CDR3: CASSLAYRAGLTGSYEQYF
DNA: TGTGCCAGCAGCTTAGCATATCGAGCGGGCTTGACGGGCTCCTACGAGCAGTACTTC

D: -
J: TRBJ2-2
V: TRBV19
size: -
CDR3: CASSRDSRGLFF
DNA: TGTGCCAGTAGTAGAGACAGTAGGGGACTGTTTTTT

D: -
J: TRBJ2-2
V: TRBV2
size: -
CDR3: CASRGRSNTGELFF
DNA: TGTGCCAGCAGGGGGCGGTCAAACACCGGGGAGCTGTTTTTT

D: TRBD1
J: TRBJ1-1
V: TRBV10-3
size: -
CDR3: CAILPTTGGTEAFF
DNA: TGTGCCATCTTACCGACGACAGGGGGCACTGAAGCTTTCTTT

D: -
J: TRBJ1-5
V: TRBV18
size: -
CDR3: CASSRDFNSNQPQHF
DNA: TGTGCCAGCTCACGGGACTTTAATAGCAATCAGCCCCAGCATTTT

D: -
J: TRBJ2-5
V: TRBV2
size: -
CDR3: CASGTPPRLEETQYF
DNA: TGTGCCAGCGGAACTCCCCCGCGGCTTGAAGAGACCCAGTACTTC

D: TRBD1
J: TRBJ2-7
V: TRBV7-6
size: -
CDR3: CASSHGTGSSYEQYF
DNA: TGTGCCAGCAGCCACGGGACAGGGAGCTCCTACGAGCAGTACTTC

D: -
J: TRBJ1-6
V: TRBV27
size: -
CDR3: CASSLYQGRGNSPLHF
DNA: TGTGCCAGCAGTTTATATCAGGGTCGGGGGAATTCACCCCTCCACTTT

D: TRBD1
J: TRBJ1-5
V: TRBV6-5
size: -
CDR3: CASSYSTGVTQPQHF
DNA: TGTGCCAGCAGTTACTCGACAGGGGTTACTCAGCCCCAGCATTTT

D: -
J: TRBJ1-1
V: TRBV10-3
size: -
CDR3: CAISEGEQGNTEAFF
DNA: TGTGCCATCAGTGAAGGGGAACAGGGGAACACTGAAGCTTTCTTT

D: TRBD2
J: TRBJ2-2
V: TRBV4-1
size: -
CDR3: CASSQDAGTGTSWVGELFF
DNA: TGCGCCAGCAGCCAAGACGCTGGCACCGGGACTAGCTGGGTCGGGGAGCTGTTTTTT

D: -
J: TRBJ1-1
V: TRBV6-4
size: once
CDR3: CASSDSTGGYTEAFF
DNA: TGTGCCAGCAGTGACTCGACGGGGGGCTACACTGAAGCTTTCTTT

D: -
J: TRBJ1-2
V: TRBV7-2
size: few
CDR3: CASTLQGSGNYGYTF
DNA: TGTGCCAGCACCTTACAGGGCTCGGGTAACTATGGCTACACCTTC

D: TRBD1
J: TRBJ1-1
V: TRBV28
size: -
CDR3: CASSQTRYRGSTEAFF
DNA: TGTGCCAGCAGCCAAACGAGATACAGGGGAAGCACTGAAGCTTTCTTT

D: TRBD1
J: TRBJ2-7
V: TRBV7-7
size: -
CDR3: CASSLRQGAIEQYF
DNA: TGTGCCAGCAGCCTCAGGCAGGGGGCTATCGAGCAGTACTTC